This TCR beta chain is from a study of cytomegalovirus exposure and HLA in healthy donors. The study, taken as a whole, reports: The HLA-A and HLA-B alleles of most subjects were reportedly predicted accurately from TCR beta sequences. Reportedly, cytomegalovirus status was diagnosed with high sensitivity and specificity.

V shed 5 bases, J shed 7 bases, and the junction held 9 bases outside the gene matches. Germline V gene data show CDR1 as MDHEN and CDR2 as SYDVKM. The CDR3 extends over 15 amino acids. 13 Jbeta primers and 60 Vbeta primers were used for the PCR. Profiled with immunoSEQ multiplex PCR; TCRdb holds only in-frame clones, not every one. Among around 90,000 clones listed, over 65% were seen once. This clone has only a few counts. Antigen unknown. The chain uses TRBV28 and TRBJ1-4; 8 nucleotides line up with TRBD1. This clonotype was sampled from a man between 45 and 60 years old in good health and CMV-seronegative. The sample comprised PBMCs. The CDR3 DNA follows: TGTGCCAGCAGTACTTGGACAGGGTGGGGTGAAAAACTGTTTTTT. Translation: CASSTWTGWGEKLFF.